This T cell receptor beta chain derives from a study of lymphopenia after photon versus proton radiotherapy (dated by TCRdb to 2018 to 2020). Turning to the overall study: The immunological effects of photon versus proton radiation therapy were compared in patients with gastrointestinal tumors who developed high-grade lymphopenia. The roughly 21 patients in the cohort had gastrointestinal tumors, were treated with either photon or proton therapy, and subsequently developed lymphopenia. The study was designed to characterize how the impact on the immune system differs between the two radiation modalities.

Libraries came from the immunoSEQ multiplex PCR assay. T cell repertoires were profiled by deep sequencing of rearranged TCR beta loci, alongside multiparametric flow cytometry. TCRdb took this table from immuneACCESS and kept in-frame rearrangements with V and J called. Such tables lack part of the clones; where checked against another copy, unresolved V genes explain under half of the gap, and the rest is unexplained. The sample table shows approximately 91,000 clones, and about 83% are seen once. Clones ranked in the top ten supply 1.3% to 1.5% of the sample. Regarding this clone: This clone's antigen is unknown. Base qualities are not recorded, but no much larger clone differs from it by a single base.

Beyond this particular receptor, the publication reports: The authors looked at the survival association only in patients who died, and they framed better survival with proton therapy as a possibility rather than a demonstrated result. During treatment, patients who received proton therapy stayed relatively stable, whereas patients who received photon therapy lost naive T cells and TCR diversity and gained effector/memory populations. After the lymphocyte count nadir, oligoclonal expansion, especially of CD8+ Temra cells, was observed in photon-treated repertoires, and the drop in diversity was driven by this expansion. Across the cohort, a larger post-nadir drop in TCR diversity was inversely correlated with overall survival time among patients who died.

The sequencing here drew on peripheral blood, taken from a patient treated with proton-based radiotherapy. This sequence originates from a man aged 60 to 69 with pancreatic cancer.

DNA sequence: TGCAGCGTCCTTTGGACTACCTCCACAGATACGCAGTATTTT. Its coded protein is CSVLWTTSTDTQYF. Recombination connected TRBV29-1 to TRBJ2-3, and TRBD2 may be the D gene, going by 6 matching bases. The junction shows trimming of 6 bases on V and 2 bases on J, plus 15 bases between the germline ends. Based on the germline V gene, the CDR1 and CDR2 sequences are SQVTM and ANQGSEA. There are 14 amino acids in the CDR3, from cysteine to phenylalanine inclusive. The read is trimmed to its CDR3 DNA, 42 bases read in frame from base 1.